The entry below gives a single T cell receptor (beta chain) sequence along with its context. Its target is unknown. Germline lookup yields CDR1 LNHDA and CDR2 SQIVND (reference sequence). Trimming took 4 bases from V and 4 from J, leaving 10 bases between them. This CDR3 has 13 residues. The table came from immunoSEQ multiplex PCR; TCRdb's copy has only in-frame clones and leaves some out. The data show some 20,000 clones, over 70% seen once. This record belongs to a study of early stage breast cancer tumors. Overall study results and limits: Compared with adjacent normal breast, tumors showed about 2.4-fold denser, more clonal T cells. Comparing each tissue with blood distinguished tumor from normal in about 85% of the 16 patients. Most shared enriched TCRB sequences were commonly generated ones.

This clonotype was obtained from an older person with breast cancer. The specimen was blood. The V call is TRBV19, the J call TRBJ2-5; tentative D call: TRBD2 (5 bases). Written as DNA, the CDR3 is TGTGCCAGTAGTAAGGGCCGGGGAGAGACCCAGTACTTC. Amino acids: CASSKGRGETQYF.